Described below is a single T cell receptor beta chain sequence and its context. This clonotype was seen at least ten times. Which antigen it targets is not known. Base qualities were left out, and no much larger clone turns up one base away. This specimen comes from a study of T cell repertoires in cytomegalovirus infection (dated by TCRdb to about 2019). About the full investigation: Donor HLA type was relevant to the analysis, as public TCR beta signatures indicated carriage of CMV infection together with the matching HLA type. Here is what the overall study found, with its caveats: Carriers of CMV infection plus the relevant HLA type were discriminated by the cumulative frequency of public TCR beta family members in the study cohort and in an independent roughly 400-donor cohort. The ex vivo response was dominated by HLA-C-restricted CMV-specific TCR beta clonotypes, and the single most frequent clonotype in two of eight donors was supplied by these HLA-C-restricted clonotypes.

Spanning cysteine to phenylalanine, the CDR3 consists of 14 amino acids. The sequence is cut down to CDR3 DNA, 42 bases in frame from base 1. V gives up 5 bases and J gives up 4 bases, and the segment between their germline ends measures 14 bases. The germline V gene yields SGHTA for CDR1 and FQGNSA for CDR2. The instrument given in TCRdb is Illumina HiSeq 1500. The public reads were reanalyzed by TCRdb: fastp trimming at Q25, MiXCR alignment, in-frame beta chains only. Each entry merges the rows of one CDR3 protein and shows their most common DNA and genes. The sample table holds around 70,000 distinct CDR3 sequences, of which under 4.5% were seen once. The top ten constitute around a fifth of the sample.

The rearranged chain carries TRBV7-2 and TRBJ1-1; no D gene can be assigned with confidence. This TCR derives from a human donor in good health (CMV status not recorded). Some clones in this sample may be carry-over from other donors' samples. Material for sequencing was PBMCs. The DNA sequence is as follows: TGTGCCAGCAGCCAAGCCGGGGTGGCCACTGAAGCTTTCTTT. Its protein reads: CASSQAGVATEAFF.